One sample yielded the 10 T cell receptor beta chains listed below, sequenced in a study of T cells in Graves' hyperthyroidism and ophthalmopathy. RNA transcripts provided the source from which TCR beta CDR3 regions were amplified. Researchers ran a first-round RT-PCR on the TCR CDR3 using the HTBI primer set. TCRdb itself ran the multiplex PCR reads through MiXCR, one entry per CDR3 protein. The table lists approximately 200,000 distinct CDR3 sequences, around 16% of them singletons. Source material: blood. The source of these receptors is a man aged 40-49 years with Graves' hyperthyroidism.

This clonotype occurred many times. The J gene is TRBJ2-5, the V gene TRBV7-9; 7 positions agree with TRBD1. Germline assignment: CDR1 SEHNR and CDR2 FQNEAQ (reference sequence). With V trimmed by 5 bases and J by 5 bases, 8 bases remained unmatched. This CDR3 region has 14 residues. CDR3 DNA: TGTGCCAGCAGCCCCCCCCGACAGGGCGAGACCCAGTACTTC. It yields the protein CASSPPRQGETQYF.

As concerns this clonotype: A much more abundant neighbour one base away suggests this may be a read error. The chain uses TRBV18 and TRBJ2-5; 7 positions match TRBD1. The CDR3 spans 14 residues. The germline CDR1 and CDR2 sequences are KGHSH and LQKENI. The CDR3 region is CASTPGTVSETQYF. CDR3 DNA: TGTGCCAGCACACCCGGGACAGTAAGTGAGACCCAGTACTTC. Full variable domain (missing parts from reference TRBV18 and TRBJ2-5): NAGVMQNPRHLVRRRGQEARLRCSPMKGHSHVYWYRQLPEEGLKFMVYLQKENIIDESGMPKERFSAEFPKEGPSILRIQQVVRGDSAAYFCASTPGTVSETQYFGPGTRLLVL.

The chain is built from TRBV19 and TRBJ1-1; D gene unclear. The CDR3 loop spans 15 amino acids. Germline lookup yields CDR1 LNHDA and CDR2 SQIVND (reference sequence). V dropped 3 bases and J dropped 1 base, with 12 bases sitting between them. CDR3 amino acids: CASSISGIGNTEAFF. As DNA, the CDR3 is TGTGCCAGTAGTATTTCGGGGATTGGGAACACTGAAGCTTTCTTT.

This clonotype has more than one count but fewer than ten. V gene TRBV9 combines with J gene TRBJ1-6; weak D call: TRBD1 (5 bases). CDR1 is SGDLS, CDR2 YYNGEE, per germline. The ends were cut back, 0 bases at V and 6 bases at J, with 7 bases in the middle. This CDR3 is built from 14 residues. CDR3 bases: TGTGCCAGCAGCGTAGCACAGGCTAATTCACCCCTCCACTTT. This gives the protein CASSVAQANSPLHF.

In its sample, this clonotype was seen many times. The rearrangement joins TRBV7-9 to TRBJ2-3; D not certain. Per germline, CDR1 SEHNR and CDR2 FQNEAQ (reference sequence). V was pared by 2 bases and J by 2 bases, with 2 bases between. CDR3 size: 12 residues. The CDR3 DNA sequence: TGTGCCAGCAGCTTACCCACAGATACGCAGTATTTT. This codes for CASSLPTDTQYF.

The chain combines TRBV20-1 with TRBJ2-5; the match to TRBD2 covers 12 bases. The CDR3 runs 14 residues. From germline, CDR1 is DFQATT and CDR2 SNEGSKA (reference sequence). The junction had 7 bases not matched to a gene; V was cut back by 7 bases and J by 4 bases. The CDR3 DNA sequence: TGCAGTGGACTGCTAGCGGGGGGGCGAGAGACCCAGTACTTC. Its translation: CSGLLAGGRETQYF.

This clonotype was observed many times. V gene TRBV12-3 or TRBV12-4 combines with J gene TRBJ1-1; 7 nucleotides line up with TRBD1. This CDR3 has 14 residues. The trim removed 5 bases at V and 1 base at J, leaving 4 bases unmatched. CDR3 bases: TGTGCCAGCAGTACTCGACAGGGGAACACTGAAGCTTTCTTT. It encodes CASSTRQGNTEAFF.

The chain joins TRBV7-2 to TRBJ1-1, with D tentatively TRBD1 (6 bases). This CDR3 has 14 amino acids. V shed 4 bases and J shed 8 bases, with 17 bases lying between them. The germline CDR1 and CDR2 sequences are SGHTA and FQGNSA. The CDR3, as DNA: TGTGCCAGCAGCTACACCGGGACACAATCAGAAGCTTTCTTT. This translates into CASSYTGTQSEAFF.

This clonotype was seen at least ten times. The chain links TRBV7-2 to TRBJ2-7, with a possible D match to TRBD2 (5 bases). The CDR3 runs 14 residues. V lost 5 bases, J lost 0 bases, and 11 bases lay in between. Germline CDR1 reads SGHTA; CDR2 reads FQGNSA. Here the CDR3 DNA reads TGTGCCAGCAGCCCACGGCGGGTCTCCTACGAGCAGTACTTC. This gives the protein CASSPRRVSYEQYF.

J is TRBJ1-1 and V is TRBV12-3 or TRBV12-4; TRBD1 aligns across 7 bases. V was clipped by 1 base and J by 3 bases; unmatched bases: 8. The CDR3 length is 16 residues. The CDR3 nucleotides read TGTGCCAGCAGTTTAGGGAACAGGGGTGTCGACACTGAAGCTTTCTTT. Protein sequence: CASSLGNRGVDTEAFF.